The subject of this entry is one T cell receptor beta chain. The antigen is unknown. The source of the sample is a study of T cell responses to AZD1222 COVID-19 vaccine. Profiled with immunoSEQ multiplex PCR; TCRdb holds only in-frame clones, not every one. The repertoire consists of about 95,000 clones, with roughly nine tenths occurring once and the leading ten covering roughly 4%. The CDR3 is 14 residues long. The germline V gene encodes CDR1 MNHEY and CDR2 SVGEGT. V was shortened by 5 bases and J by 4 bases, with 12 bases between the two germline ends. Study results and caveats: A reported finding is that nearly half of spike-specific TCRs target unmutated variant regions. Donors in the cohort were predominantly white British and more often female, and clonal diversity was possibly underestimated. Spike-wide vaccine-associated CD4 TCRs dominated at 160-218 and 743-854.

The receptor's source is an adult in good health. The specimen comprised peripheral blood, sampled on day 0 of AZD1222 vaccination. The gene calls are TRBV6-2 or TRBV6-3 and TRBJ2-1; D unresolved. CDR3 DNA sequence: TGTGCCAGCAGTCAGCTCTTGCGGTACAATGAGCAGTTCTTC. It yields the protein CASSQLLRYNEQFF.